The 29 T cell receptor beta chains below all came from one sample that was sequenced in a study of beta chain features in type 1 diabetes. Study-level points and caveats: Within each of all four CD4+ subsets, Type 1 diabetes patients had TCRB CDR3s that were moderately but significantly shorter.

TCRB transcripts that were expressed got sequenced, as all of the isolated RNA had been reverse transcribed. TCRdb's table, derived via immunoSEQ multiplex PCR, lists solely in-frame clones and lacks some. Here the sample spans roughly 240,000 clones, less than 30% being singletons. Their antigens remain unidentified. The sample taken for sequencing was naive CD4+ T cells from blood. These receptors were collected from a woman in her 30s with type 1 diabetes.

This clone has more than one count but fewer than ten. The rearrangement joins TRBV19 to TRBJ1-3; perhaps TRBD1 as D (6 bases). Trimming left V 3 bases short and J 0 bases short, with 6 bases between. The CDR3 runs to 14 residues. CDR1 and CDR2 (germline): LNHDA, SQIVND (reference sequence). The CDR3 coding sequence is TGTGCCAGTAGTATGGACAGCTCTGGAAACACCATATATTTT. Protein product: CASSMDSSGNTIYF.

The sample holds a few counts of this clone. V gene TRBV25-1 combines with J gene TRBJ2-2, with D maybe TRBD2 (6 bases). CDR3 length equals 14 residues. Trimming shortened V by 2 bases and J by 4 bases, and 8 bases separated the two germline ends. CDR1 is MGHDK and CDR2 is SYGVNS in the germline V gene. CDR3 residues: CASSEIGGTGELFF. Here the CDR3 DNA reads TGTGCCAGCAGTGAAATCGGGGGCACCGGGGAGCTGTTTTTT. Filled out from reference TRBV25-1 and TRBJ2-2, the complete variable domain reads EADIYQTPRYLVIGTGKKITLECSQTMGHDKMYWYQQDPGMELHLIHYSYGVNSTEKGDLSSESTVSRIRTEHFPLTLESARPSHTSQYLCASSEIGGTGELFFGEGSRLTVL.

The V call is TRBV19, the J call TRBJ1-1, with D perhaps matching TRBD1 (5 bases). CDR1 and CDR2 (germline): LNHDA, SQIVND (reference sequence). V lost 3 bases, J lost 8 bases, and 7 bases lay in between. The CDR3 runs 11 residues. The CDR3 coding sequence is TGTGCCAGTAGTATGACAGTGGAAGCTTTCTTT. This gives the protein CASSMTVEAFF.

The rearrangement uses TRBV9 and TRBJ2-3; D possibly corresponds to TRBD1 (6 bases). The CDR3 consists of 14 residues. Looked up from germline, CDR1 is SGDLS and CDR2 is YYNGEE. Deletions cut 3 bases from V and 0 bases from J, with 8 bases between. The CDR3 protein is CASSETGSTDTQYF. The DNA of the CDR3 is TGTGCCAGCAGCGAAACAGGGAGCACAGATACGCAGTATTTT. The full variable domain, its missing parts supplied by reference TRBV9 and TRBJ2-3, is DSGVTQTPKHLITATGQRVTLRCSPRSGDLSVYWYQQSLDQGLQFLIQYYNGEERAKGNILERFSAQQFPDLHSELNLSSLELGDSALYFCASSETGSTDTQYFGPGTRLTVL.

The chain employs TRBV21-1 and TRBJ2-3; TRBD1, the table's D call, lacks a check against the DNA. TRBV21-1 is a pseudogene segment. This CDR3 is built from 11 residues. Here the CDR3 reads CAGQKLDTQYF. For the CDR3, the DNA is TGTGCCGGACAGAAGCTGGATACGCAGTATTTT.

This clone appeared a few times. The V call is TRBV9, the J call TRBJ2-4; TRBD1 agrees at 9 bases. The V gene end was trimmed by 1 base and the J gene end by 1 base; junction bases not matched to a gene: 6. This CDR3 is built from 17 residues. Germline CDR1 SGDLS, CDR2 YYNGEE. This CDR3 is CASSVSGTGYAKNIQYF. The CDR3 nucleotides are TGTGCCAGCAGCGTATCCGGGACAGGGTACGCCAAAAACATTCAGTACTTC.

This clone appeared a few times. CDR3 sequence (DNA): TGTGCCAGCGCGACTAGCGGGATAAGCTCCTACGAGCAGTACTTC. Translation: CASATSGISSYEQYF. The genes are TRBV2 and TRBJ2-7, with 11 bases aligning to TRBD2. V lost 8 bases and J lost 0; bases outside the gene matches: 6. The CDR3 spans 15 residues. Per the germline V gene, CDR1 is SNHLY and CDR2 is FYNNEI.

CDR3 region: CASSEVDRIYGYTF. DNA of the CDR3: TGTGCCAGCAGTGAAGTGGACAGGATCTATGGCTACACCTTC. This sequence joins TRBV6-1 and TRBJ1-2; 7 nucleotides align to TRBD1. Germline values: CDR1 MNHNS, CDR2 SASEGT. J was trimmed by 4 bases and V by 1 base; bases with no gene match: 3. This CDR3 comprises 14 residues.

This clone showed up just a few times. The chain carries TRBV30 and TRBJ2-1; unclear D gene. Germline V CDR1 and CDR2: GTSNPN, SVGIG (reference sequence). V shed 1 base and J shed 4 bases, with 5 bases lying between them. The CDR3 runs to 12 residues. The CDR3 DNA reads as TGTGCCTGGAGTGGTCAGTACAATGAGCAGTTCTTC. Translating gives CAWSGQYNEQFF.

The chain has TRBV5-1 and TRBJ1-1, with D perhaps matching TRBD1 (5 bases). From germline, CDR1 is SGHRS and CDR2 YFSETQ. This CDR3 has 13 residues. V lost 4 bases and J lost 4, with 11 bases in between. CDR3 loop: CASSQQEGTEAFF. CDR3 nucleotides: TGCGCCAGCAGCCAACAGGAGGGCACTGAAGCTTTCTTT.

There are a few counts of this clone. CDR3 sequence (DNA): TGTGCCAGCTCACCGACGCTAGCGGCCTCCTACAATGAGCAGTTCTTC. It codes for CASSPTLAASYNEQFF. V gene TRBV18 combines with J gene TRBJ2-1; 7 nucleotides line up with TRBD2. The CDR3 has 16 amino acids. The V segment lost 3 bases and the J segment 0 bases; nucleotides outside the gene matches: 5. CDR1 is KGHSH and CDR2 is LQKENI in the germline V gene.

CDR3 in amino acids: CASSQDSGNIQYF. In DNA, the CDR3 is TGTGCCAGCAGCCAGGACTCCGGAAACATTCAGTACTTC. V and J are TRBV7-2 and TRBJ2-4, with D perhaps matching TRBD2 (5 bases). There are 13 residues in the CDR3. The germline V and J ends were trimmed by 5 bases and 6 bases, with 11 bases remaining between them. In germline, CDR1 is SGHTA, CDR2 FQGNSA. The full variable domain, rest sourced from reference TRBV7-2 and TRBJ2-4, is GAGVSQSPSNKVTEKGKDVELRCDPISGHTALYWYRQSLGQGLEFLIYFQGNSAPDKSGLPSDRFSAERTGGSVSTLTIQRTQQEDSAVYLCASSQDSGNIQYFGAGTRLSVL.

V usage is TRBV6-5 and J usage is TRBJ2-3; 7 bases fit TRBD2. CDR3 length: 15 residues. Per germline, CDR1 MNHEY and CDR2 SVGAGI. V dropped 6 bases and J dropped 2; count of bases not matched to a gene: 8. CDR3 nucleotides: TGTGCCAGCAGGATGACAGCGGGGTTCACAGATACGCAGTATTTT. Translation: CASRMTAGFTDTQYF.

The rearrangement joins TRBV7-2 to TRBJ2-3; D perhaps matches TRBD1 (7 bases). The V end lost 3 bases, the J end lost 5 bases, and 18 bases lay between the germline ends. In germline, CDR1 is SGHTA, CDR2 FQGNSA. The CDR3 is made up of 16 amino acids. CDR3 in DNA: TGTGCCAGCAGCTTCCAGGGGGGACTCCCTGGAGATACGCAGTATTTT. Its protein product is CASSFQGGLPGDTQYF.

To note about this clone: This specimen includes other DNA sequences encoding the same CDR3. The chain couples TRBV6-5 to TRBJ1-5, with 9 positions matching TRBD1. V lost 2 bases, J lost 1 base, and 0 bases stayed unmatched. From germline, CDR1 is MNHEY and CDR2 SVGAGI. This CDR3 is built from 15 residues. The CDR3 DNA reads as TGTGCCAGCAGTTACGGGACAGGGAGCAATCAGCCCCAGCATTTT. Its translation is CASSYGTGSNQPQHF.

This chain links TRBV14 with TRBJ1-2; 7 positions match TRBD1. The CDR3 loop spans 13 amino acids. CDR1 and CDR2 from the germline V gene are SGHDN and FVKESK. Trimming removed 6 bases from V and 5 bases from J; junction bases left unmatched: 6. CDR3 loop: CASSQGQNYGYTF. Here the CDR3 DNA reads TGTGCCAGCAGTCAGGGACAGAATTATGGCTACACCTTC.

The chain combines TRBV29-1 with TRBJ2-3, with D maybe TRBD1 (6 bases). With 4 bases removed from V and 3 bases from J, the gap between germline ends came to 20 bases. Germline-derived CDR1 and CDR2 are SQVTM and ANQGSEA. The CDR3 runs 16 residues. In DNA form, the CDR3 reads TGCAGCGTTGCCCCAACAGGGAATGATGGGACAGATACGCAGTATTTT. Amino acids: CSVAPTGNDGTDTQYF.

There are a few counts of this clone. The V call is TRBV10-3, the J call TRBJ1-5, with 9 bases lining up with TRBD1. Trimming removed 3 bases from V and 11 bases from J; junction bases left unmatched: 5. The V gene's germline CDR1 is ENHRY and CDR2 SYGVKD. The CDR3 consists of 13 residues. CDR3 coding DNA: TGTGCCATCAGTGAACAGGGGGCTGACACCCAGCATTTT. Protein: CAISEQGADTQHF.

This chain joins TRBV15 and TRBJ1-2, with D unclear. Trimming pared 5 bases from V and 2 bases from J, leaving 12 bases between. The CDR3 extends over 14 amino acids. Germline CDR1 is LNHNV and CDR2 is YYDKDF (reference sequence). The CDR3 coding sequence is TGTGCCACCAGCCCCAGGTCAGGCAACTATGGCTACACCTTC. This translates into CATSPRSGNYGYTF.

The V gene is TRBV6-1, the J gene TRBJ1-1; possible D gene TRBD1, 6 bases. With 3 bases removed from V and 5 bases from J, the gap between germline ends came to 10 bases. CDR3 length: 13 amino acids. Germline CDR1 reads MNHNS; CDR2 reads SASEGT. CDR3 region: CASSEGGRTEAFF. In DNA, the CDR3 is TGTGCCAGCAGTGAGGGGGGGCGGACTGAAGCTTTCTTT.

This clone was seen more than once but under ten times. The chain links TRBV7-2 to TRBJ2-1; maybe TRBD2 (5 bases). The CDR3 contains 12 residues. Looked up from germline, CDR1 is SGHTA and CDR2 is FQGNSA. Trimming removed 3 bases at V and 8 bases at J, with 8 bases between. CDR3 DNA: TGTGCCAGCAGCTTTTCCGGGGATGAGCAGTTCTTC. Translation gives CASSFSGDEQFF.

This rearrangement joins TRBV18 to TRBJ1-5, with D unclear. The CDR3 sequence is 14 residues long. CDR1 and CDR2 (germline): KGHSH, LQKENI. V dropped 5 bases and J dropped 3 bases, with 11 bases sitting between them. CDR3 loop: CASSLDGINQPQHF. In DNA form, the CDR3 reads TGTGCCAGCTCATTGGACGGGATCAATCAGCCCCAGCATTTT. Based on the CDR3 plus reference TRBV18 and TRBJ1-5, the full variable domain is NAGVMQNPRHLVRRRGQEARLRCSPMKGHSHVYWYRQLPEEGLKFMVYLQKENIIDESGMPKERFSAEFPKEGPSILRIQQVVRGDSAAYFCASSLDGINQPQHFGDGTRLSIL.

This clone has a handful of counts. The same CDR3 arises from other DNA sequences in this sample as well. J is TRBJ2-2 and V is TRBV5-1; D unresolved. Germline V gene sequence: CDR1 SGHRS, CDR2 YFSETQ. Trimming removed 0 bases from V and 4 bases from J, with 4 bases in between. The CDR3 consists of 13 residues. CDR3 sequence reads: CASSLDGTGELFF. DNA for the CDR3: TGCGCCAGCAGCTTGGACGGCACCGGGGAGCTGTTTTTT. Looking up the rest from reference TRBV5-1 and TRBJ2-2 gives the full variable domain: KAGVTQTPRYLIKTRGQQVTLSCSPISGHRSVSWYQQTPGQGLQFLFEYFSETQRNKGNFPGRFSGRQFSNSRSEMNVSTLELGDSALYLCASSLDGTGELFFGEGSRLTVL.

This clone appeared a few times. The chain recombines TRBV6-6 with TRBJ1-2; TRBD1 matches 8 bases. The J segment lost 3 bases and the V segment lost 6 bases, leaving 6 bases of the junction unmatched. This CDR3 spans 14 amino acids. The germline CDR1 and CDR2 sequences are MNHNY and SVGAGI (reference sequence). CDR3 sequence (DNA): TGTGCCAGCAGACGACAGGGGAGGGACTATGGCTACACCTTC. This encodes CASRRQGRDYGYTF.

This clone came up a few times. The rearrangement links TRBV27 to TRBJ2-2, with 11 bases that match TRBD2. V lost 6 bases, J lost 5 bases, and 8 bases stayed unmatched. Germline V gives CDR1 MNHEY, CDR2 SMNVEV (reference sequence). The CDR3 has 16 amino acids. For the CDR3, the DNA is TGTGCCAGCAGGCCGGGACTAGCGGCCTTTACCGGGGAGCTGTTTTTT. Protein product: CASRPGLAAFTGELFF.

The rearrangement joins TRBV9 to TRBJ2-1; D might be TRBD2 (6 bases). The CDR3 length is 15 residues. CDR1 is SGDLS, CDR2 YYNGEE, per germline. Deletions cut 0 bases from V and 4 bases from J, with 11 bases between. CDR3 region: CASSVGGVLYNEQFF. As DNA, the CDR3 is TGTGCCAGCAGCGTAGGGGGGGTCCTATACAATGAGCAGTTCTTC.

The rearrangement links TRBV30 to TRBJ1-4; 8 bases are a match to TRBD1. The V and J ends lost 2 bases and 8 bases, in that order; junction bases with no gene match: 10. Per germline, CDR1 GTSNPN and CDR2 SVGIG (reference sequence). This CDR3 comprises 15 residues. The CDR3 DNA reads as TGTGCCTGGAGTAAAGGGCAGGGGGCACAAGAAAAACTGTTTTTT. It translates to CAWSKGQGAQEKLFF.

This clone was counted between two and nine times. The chain couples TRBV6-5 to TRBJ2-7; D remains ambiguous. CDR1 is MNHEY and CDR2 is SVGAGI in the germline V gene. Trimming shortened V by 8 bases and J by 0 bases, and 11 bases separated the two germline ends. The CDR3 covers 13 residues. CDR3 in DNA: TGTGCCAGCCGTACAGTTACCTCCTACGAGCAGTACTTC. It specifies CASRTVTSYEQYF.

This clone appeared a few times. The chain employs TRBV7-9 and TRBJ2-3; 14 nucleotides line up with TRBD2. V trimming: 4 bases; J trimming: 1 base; junction bases outside the gene matches: 1. CDR1 and CDR2 (germline): SEHNR, FQNEAQ (reference sequence). The length of the CDR3 is 16 residues. DNA for the CDR3: TGTGCCAGCAGCTGGGGACTAGCGGGGGGCACAGATACGCAGTATTTT. Its translation: CASSWGLAGGTDTQYF. Full variable domain (outside the CDR3, taken from reference TRBV7-9 and TRBJ2-3): DTGVSQNPRHKITKRGQNVTFRCDPISEHNRLYWYRQTLGQGPEFLTYFQNEAQLEKSRLLSDRFSAERPKGSFSTLEIQRTEQGDSAMYLCASSWGLAGGTDTQYFGPGTRLTVL.